This T cell receptor beta chain was recovered during a study of long-term antiretroviral therapy in people with HIV. Survey-level immunoSEQ v3.0 assays were run. Sequencing used immunoSEQ multiplex PCR; TCRdb keeps in-frame clones, though not all of them. The repertoire has fewer than 35,000 clones, 70% to 90% of them found once; the top ten carry 3.5% to 5%. The starting material was unsorted PBMCs, obtained approximately 3.3 years after starting antiretroviral therapy. This TCR derives from a man younger than 35 with HIV.

Here the CDR3 DNA reads TGTGCCAGCTCACCAGAACAGGGAGTGAACACTGAAGCTTTCTTT. It encodes CASSPEQGVNTEAFF. V is TRBV18 and J is TRBJ1-1, with D tentatively TRBD1 (6 bases). Trimming pared 2 bases from V and 0 bases from J, leaving 10 bases between. The CDR3 has 15 amino acids. Germline-derived CDR1 and CDR2 are KGHSH and LQKENI.